One and the same sample provided the 30 T cell receptor beta chains below, sequenced in a study of regulatory T cells in long-lasting Graves disease. Time point specified: newly diagnosed GD, antithyroid drugs for less than 3 months. With RNA extracted from PBMCs as input, the TCR library was made. To make TCR beta libraries, researchers used iRepertoire HTBI primers and Arm-PCR of CDR3 regions. MiXCR, run by TCRdb on the multiplex PCR reads, gives a single entry per CDR3 protein. The data contain under 250,000 distinct CDR3 sequences, around 20% of them singletons. The sequencing used peripheral blood mononuclear cells (PBMCs), collected at new diagnosis, from a patient treated with antithyroid drugs. The receptors were sampled from a female donor with Graves disease.

This clonotype has just a few counts. The J gene is TRBJ2-7, the V gene TRBV10-1, with D tentatively TRBD1 (6 bases). The CDR3 is 14 residues long. Germline V gene lookup returns CDR1 WNHNN and CDR2 SYGVQD (reference sequence). The V end lost 5 bases, the J end lost 1 base, and 12 bases lay between the germline ends. CDR3 nucleotide sequence: TGCGCCAGCAGTTTACAGGGTCTATCCTACGAGCAGTACTTC. Encoded protein: CASSLQGLSYEQYF.

This clonotype came up many times. This chain uses TRBV18 with TRBJ2-3, with 8 bases identical to TRBD2. Trimming took 3 bases from V and 5 from J; bases not matched to a gene: 13. The CDR3 totals 17 residues. Germline-derived CDR1 and CDR2 are KGHSH and LQKENI. CDR3 DNA: TGTGCCAGCTCACCGTCATTCGGTTCGGGAGGGATAGATACGCAGTATTTT. This encodes CASSPSFGSGGIDTQYF.

This clonotype was counted many times. This sequence joins TRBV7-2 and TRBJ1-6; TRBD1 matches at 7 bases. The CDR3 runs to 14 residues. Unmatched junction bases numbered 4, after V lost 5 bases and J lost 6 bases. CDR1 and CDR2 (germline): SGHTA, FQGNSA. This CDR3 reads CASSKGQLNSPLHF. Written as DNA, the CDR3 is TGTGCCAGCAGCAAGGGACAGCTTAATTCACCCCTCCACTTT.

This clonotype occurred many times. This chain connects TRBV11-2 to TRBJ2-5; TRBD2 matches 15 bases. In germline, CDR1 is SGHAT, CDR2 FQNNGV. This CDR3 comprises 16 residues. The ends lost 4 bases at V and 4 bases at J; junction bases unmatched: 4. The chain's CDR3 is CASSSWTSGGGETQYF. The DNA of the CDR3 is TGTGCCAGCAGCTCTTGGACTAGCGGGGGGGGAGAGACCCAGTACTTC.

The gene calls are TRBV28 and TRBJ2-1; unclear D gene. Trimming took off 4 bases at V and 0 bases at J, with 10 bases between the two ends. Germline CDR1 and CDR2: MDHEN and SYDVKM. The CDR3 is made up of 15 amino acids. The CDR3 protein is CASSSQLNSYNEQFF. The CDR3, as DNA: TGTGCCAGCAGTTCACAGTTGAACTCCTACAATGAGCAGTTCTTC.

This clonotype was found many times. The chain employs TRBV4-1 and TRBJ1-4; D remains unclear. From germline, CDR1 is MGHRA and CDR2 YSYEKL. This CDR3 contains 17 residues. The V end was cut by 0 bases, the J end by 3 bases, with 14 bases between. The CDR3 protein is CASSQDTLRAANEKLFF. In nucleotides, the CDR3 is TGCGCCAGCAGCCAAGACACGCTGCGGGCTGCTAATGAAAAACTGTTTTTT.

This clonotype was recorded a few times. Germline and junction disagree at one end, which may indicate a read error. V and J are TRBV29-1 and TRBJ2-2; tentative D call: TRBD1 (6 bases). CDR1 and CDR2 from the germline V gene are SQVTM and ANQGSEA. The CDR3 is 12 amino acids. The CDR3 sequence: CSVGRGTGDLFF. As DNA, the CDR3 is TGCAGCGTTGGCAGGGGCACCGGGGACCTGTTTTTT.

With respect to this clonotype: A much bigger clone sits one base away, suggesting this may be a read error. The rearrangement joins TRBV5-1 to TRBJ2-3, with unresolved D. The last part of the DNA fits TRBJ2-1 better; the J call may be wrong. The V gene's germline CDR1 is SGHRS and CDR2 YFSETQ. This CDR3 contains 16 residues. CDR3 protein: CASSLGLWVSSYEQFF. The DNA for the CDR3 is TGCGCCAGCAGCTTGGGTCTCTGGGTGAGCTCCTACGAGCAGTTCTTC.

This clonotype was counted ten times or more. The V gene is TRBV18, the J gene TRBJ2-5; TRBD2 agrees at 8 bases. The CDR3 has 15 amino acids. J was trimmed by 4 bases and V by 0 bases; bases with no gene match: 4. Germline lookup yields CDR1 KGHSH and CDR2 LQKENI. CDR3 in amino acids: CASSPPSSGGETQYF. The CDR3, as DNA: TGTGCCAGCTCACCACCGTCCAGCGGGGGAGAGACCCAGTACTTC. The variable domain in full, with the rest retrieved from reference TRBV18 and TRBJ2-5, is NAGVMQNPRHLVRRRGQEARLRCSPMKGHSHVYWYRQLPEEGLKFMVYLQKENIIDESGMPKERFSAEFPKEGPSILRIQQVVRGDSAAYFCASSPPSSGGETQYFGPGTRLLVL.

The table lists this clonotype with a few counts. This sequence may be a read error, since a much larger clone differs from it by one base. This sequence joins TRBV7-9 and TRBJ2-3; D gene ambiguous. There are 15 residues in the CDR3. CDR1 SEHNR and CDR2 FQNEAQ come from the germline V gene (reference sequence). Here the CDR3 DNA reads TGTGCCAGCAGCCCGGCCCGGCAGCGCACAGATACGCGGTATTTT. Translation gives CASSPARQRTDTRYF.

Many counts were recorded for this clonotype. CDR3 DNA sequence: TGCGCCAGCAGCTGGGGCTTCAATGAGCAGTTCTTC. Residues: CASSWGFNEQFF. The genes are TRBV5-1 and TRBJ2-1; perhaps TRBD1 as D (5 bases). There are 12 residues in the CDR3. The V and J ends lost 3 bases and 6 bases respectively, with 7 bases between them. The germline gives CDR1 SGHRS, CDR2 YFSETQ.

This clonotype was detected many times. The chain's CDR3 is CASSYSGRGGYNEQFF. The CDR3 nucleotides read TGTGCCAGCAGTTACTCAGGCAGGGGGGGATACAATGAGCAGTTCTTC. The chain combines TRBV6-2 or TRBV6-3 with TRBJ2-1; either TRBD1 or TRBD2 may fit D (7 bases each). The CDR3 runs 16 residues. V lost 0 bases and J 4 bases, leaving 13 bases between the germline ends. The V gene's germline CDR1 is MNHEY and CDR2 SVGEGT.

This clonotype was found many times. In nucleotides, the CDR3 is TGTGCCAGCAGTGCGGGACAGGGTCAATACGAGCAGTACTTC. Amino acids: CASSAGQGQYEQYF. The V gene is TRBV2, the J gene TRBJ2-7; 9 nucleotides agree with TRBD1. The germline V gene encodes CDR1 SNHLY and CDR2 FYNNEI. This CDR3 is built from 14 residues. V lost 4 bases and J lost 4; bases outside the gene matches: 5.

On this clonotype itself: A single base separates this from a much larger clone, so it may be a read error. V gene TRBV10-3 combines with J gene TRBJ1-6, with D perhaps TRBD1 (5 bases). Per germline, CDR1 ENHRY and CDR2 SYGVKD. This CDR3 contains 13 residues. The germline V and J ends were trimmed by 5 bases and 9 bases, with 11 bases remaining between them. The CDR3 loop reads CAISRMGGSPLHF. CDR3 bases: TGTGCCATCAGTCGGATGGGGGGTTCACCCCTCCACTTT.

This clonotype has ten or more counts. This rearrangement joins TRBV18 to TRBJ2-1; 11 positions match TRBD2. Germline V CDR1 and CDR2: KGHSH, LQKENI. This CDR3 has 15 amino acids. V gave up 8 bases and J gave up 4 bases; unmatched junction bases: 7. CDR3 nucleotide sequence: TGTGCCAGCAGCTTACTAGCGGGAGCATACAATGAGCAGTTCTTC. Protein sequence: CASSLLAGAYNEQFF.

This chain joins TRBV7-9 and TRBJ2-1; no clear D gene. The CDR3 totals 12 residues. The V gene's germline CDR1 is SEHNR and CDR2 FQNEAQ (reference sequence). V was trimmed by 5 bases and J by 10 bases, leaving 12 bases between them. The CDR3 region is CASSPDPGEQFF. The CDR3 coding sequence is TGTGCCAGCAGCCCCGACCCGGGCGAGCAGTTCTTC.

Comments on this clonotype: A far larger clone is one base from this, pointing to a likely read error. The genes are TRBV9 and TRBJ2-3, with TRBD1 matching 9 bases. This CDR3 has 18 residues. V shed 7 bases and J 2 bases; nucleotides not matched to a gene: 17. CDR1 SGDLS and CDR2 YYNGEE come from the germline V gene. The CDR3 spells CASSATVAGTGTTDTQYF. CDR3 in DNA: TGTGCCAGCTCAGCCACGGTGGCCGGGACAGGGACCACAGATACGCAGTATTTT.

At least ten counts were recorded for this clonotype. The rearrangement uses TRBV20-1 and TRBJ2-3; D may be TRBD2 (6 bases). Germline V lookup: CDR1 DFQATT, CDR2 SNEGSKA (reference sequence). Trimming took 6 bases from V and 3 from J, leaving 22 bases between them. The CDR3 loop spans 16 amino acids. The CDR3 loop is CSALSFEARGTDTQYF. CDR3 sequence (DNA): TGCAGTGCCCTATCTTTCGAGGCCCGGGGGACAGATACGCAGTATTTT.

J is TRBJ2-3 and V is TRBV20-1; D tentatively reads TRBD1 or TRBD2 (6 bases each). Trimming stripped 6 bases from V and 6 bases from J, with 13 bases between. This CDR3 is 12 amino acids long. The germline CDR1 and CDR2 sequences are DFQATT and SNEGSKA (reference sequence). CDR3: CSAVGGTDTQYF. For the CDR3, the DNA is TGCAGTGCCGTAGGGGGGACGGATACGCAGTATTTT.

The table lists this clonotype with many counts. The CDR3 nucleotides are TGTGCCAGCAGTCCGGGACAGGGTAGGAACGAGCAGTACTTC. Encoded protein: CASSPGQGRNEQYF. The rearrangement uses TRBV12-3 or TRBV12-4 and TRBJ2-7; 9 bases align to TRBD1. The CDR3 covers 14 residues. V dropped 5 bases and J dropped 5; count of bases not matched to a gene: 7.

The V call is TRBV6-1, the J call TRBJ2-3; TRBD1 matches at 7 bases. Germline CDR1 reads MNHNS; CDR2 reads SASEGT. The trim removed 3 bases at V and 2 bases at J, leaving 11 bases unmatched. The CDR3 spans 17 residues. For the CDR3, the DNA is TGTGCCAGCAGTGACTTCCCCCCCGGGACAGTCACAGATACGCAGTATTTT. Its translation is CASSDFPPGTVTDTQYF.

Concerning this clonotype: A much larger clonotype is one base distant, so this may be a read error. The rearrangement links TRBV11-3 to TRBJ2-1, with TRBD2 as a possible D gene (5 bases). Judging by the DNA end, TRBJ2-5 fits better; the J call may be wrong. Germline values: CDR1 SGHNT, CDR2 YENEEA. This CDR3 is built from 15 residues. The CDR3 region has the DNA TGTGCCAGCAGCTTAACCACGGGGATCGGAGAGACCCAGTACTTC. Its translation: CASSLTTGIGETQYF.

In its sample, this clonotype was seen a few times. A single base separates this from a much larger clone, so it may be a read error. This likely comes from a read error, as the CDR3 has no conserved phenylalanine or tryptophan at its end. V is TRBV18 and J is TRBJ1-5, with D perhaps matching TRBD1 (5 bases). Trimming pared 6 bases from V and 9 bases from J, leaving 15 bases between. The CDR3 consists of 13 residues. Germline values: CDR1 KGHSH, CDR2 LQKENI. The CDR3: CASSIGEVRPQHL. The CDR3 coding sequence is TGTGCCAGCTCCATAGGGGAGGTTCGGCCCCAGCATCTT.

A remark on this clonotype: This could be a read error, since a much larger clone is one nucleotide away. V usage is TRBV20-1 and J usage is TRBJ2-2; 9 bases map to TRBD1. Looked up from germline, CDR1 is DFQATT and CDR2 is SNEGSKA (reference sequence). There are 15 residues in the CDR3. Losses at the gene ends were 6 bases for V and 6 bases for J; bases not matched to a gene: 11. CDR3 loop: CSAAQGQGIAGELFF. CDR3 nucleotides: TGCAGTGCCGCACAGGGACAGGGAATCGCCGGGGAGCTGTTTTTT.

This clonotype was seen many times. The chain is built from TRBV29-1 and TRBJ1-1; the D gene is possibly TRBD1 (5 bases). V lost 0 bases, J lost 5 bases, and 13 bases lay in between. This CDR3 has 14 residues. CDR1 and CDR2 from the germline V gene are SQVTM and ANQGSEA. This CDR3 is CSVEDPGRRTEAFF. The CDR3 bases are TGCAGCGTTGAAGACCCAGGGAGGCGGACTGAAGCTTTCTTT.

This chain links TRBV4-2 with TRBJ2-7, with 7 bases fitting TRBD2. Germline CDR1 reads LGHNA; CDR2 reads YNFKEQ. This CDR3 is built from 15 residues. V gave up 0 bases and J gave up 4 bases; unmatched junction bases: 6. CDR3 DNA: TGTGCCAGCAGCCAAGAAAGGAGCGGGGCTTACGAGCAGTACTTC. This sequence encodes CASSQERSGAYEQYF.

This clonotype was seen a handful of times. The V call is TRBV6-2 or TRBV6-3, the J call TRBJ2-5; 7 bases map to TRBD2. The CDR3 is made up of 16 amino acids. Trimming took 0 bases from V and 7 from J; bases not matched to a gene: 11. CDR1 MNHEY and CDR2 SVGEGT come from the germline V gene. The CDR3 protein is CASSYSTSYTRGTQYF. For the CDR3, the DNA is TGTGCCAGCAGTTACTCGACTAGCTATACCCGGGGGACCCAGTACTTC.

Here the CDR3 DNA reads TGTGCCGCTCGCGGGGGGGGTGAAAAACTGTTTTTT. This gives the protein CAARGGGEKLFF. This rearrangement joins TRBV19 to TRBJ1-4; TRBD1 is a possible D gene (5 bases). Germline CDR1 and CDR2: LNHDA and SQIVND (reference sequence). CDR3 length: 12 residues. Deletions cut 11 bases from V and 7 bases from J, with 14 bases between.

This clonotype has a handful of counts. This may come from a read error, since a much larger clone is one base off. The V gene is TRBV5-4, the J gene TRBJ2-3, with 7 bases identical to TRBD1. The CDR3 covers 15 residues. The germline V gene encodes CDR1 SGHNT and CDR2 YYREEE (reference sequence). This chain's CDR3 is CAGRAGGWGTDTQYF. CDR3 DNA sequence: TGTGCCGGCAGGGCAGGGGGTTGGGGCACAGATACGCAGTATTTT.

This clonotype was seen at least ten times. The CDR3 reads CASRTLGPRSDEQFF. In DNA, the CDR3 is TGTGCCAGCAGAACCCTGGGGCCCCGGAGCGATGAGCAGTTCTTC. The gene calls are TRBV27 and TRBJ2-1, with D possibly TRBD1 on 5 matching bases. V was clipped by 6 bases and J by 8 bases, with 20 bases between them. Germline values: CDR1 MNHEY, CDR2 SMNVEV (reference sequence). This CDR3 has 15 residues.